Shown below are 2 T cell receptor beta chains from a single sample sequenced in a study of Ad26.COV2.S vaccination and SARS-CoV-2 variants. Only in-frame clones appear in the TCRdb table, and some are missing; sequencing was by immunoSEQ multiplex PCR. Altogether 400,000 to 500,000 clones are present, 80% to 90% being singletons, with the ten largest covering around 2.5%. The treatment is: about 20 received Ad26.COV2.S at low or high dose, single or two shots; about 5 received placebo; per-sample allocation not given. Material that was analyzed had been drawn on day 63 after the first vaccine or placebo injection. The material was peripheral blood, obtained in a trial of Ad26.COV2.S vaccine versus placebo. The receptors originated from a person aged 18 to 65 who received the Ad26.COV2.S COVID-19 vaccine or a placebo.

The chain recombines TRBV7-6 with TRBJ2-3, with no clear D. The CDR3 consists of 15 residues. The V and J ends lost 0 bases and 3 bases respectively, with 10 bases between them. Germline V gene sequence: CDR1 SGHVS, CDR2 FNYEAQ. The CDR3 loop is CASSLARLGTDTQYF. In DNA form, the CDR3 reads TGTGCCAGCAGCTTAGCGCGTCTCGGGACAGATACGCAGTATTTT.

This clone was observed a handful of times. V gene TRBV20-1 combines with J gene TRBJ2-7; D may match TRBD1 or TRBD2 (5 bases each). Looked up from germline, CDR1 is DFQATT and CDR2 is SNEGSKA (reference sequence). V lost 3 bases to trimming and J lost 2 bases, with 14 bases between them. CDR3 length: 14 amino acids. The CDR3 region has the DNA TGCAGTGCTAGTCGAGGGACGGCAACCTACGAGCAGTACTTC. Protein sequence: CSASRGTATYEQYF.